The 3 T cell receptor beta chains below come from one sample, sequenced in a study of T-cell reconstitution after alpha-beta-depleted transplantation in children. This sample's TCRbeta library carried unique molecular identifier barcodes. Using its own MiXCR run on the PCR reads, TCRdb lists one record per CDR3 protein. The sample includes about 870,000 distinct CDR3 sequences, less than 20% seen only once; the top ten take 5%. The sample was PBMCs, mostly from graft donor cells, taken 360 days after TCRalphabeta/CD19-depleted stem cell transplant. These receptors were collected from a male patient under 18 who had a stem cell transplant for acute lymphoblastic leukemia, so the T cells may come from the graft donor.

The sample holds a few counts of this clonotype. This sequence joins TRBV12-3 or TRBV12-4 and TRBJ1-1; D possibly corresponds to TRBD1 (6 bases). The CDR3 has 13 residues. Trimming left V 1 base short and J 7 bases short, with 10 bases between. In DNA, the CDR3 is TGTGCCAGCAGTTTAGGGGGGGCCGGTGAAGCTTTCTTT. As protein: CASSLGGAGEAFF.

The chain couples TRBV27 to TRBJ2-4; D gene ambiguous. V shed 4 bases and J shed 5 bases, with 9 bases lying between them. Germline CDR1 is MNHEY and CDR2 is SMNVEV (reference sequence). The CDR3 is 13 residues long. CDR3 amino acids: CASSSQEQNIQYF. The CDR3 DNA sequence: TGTGCCAGCAGTTCGCAGGAACAAAACATTCAGTACTTC.

The rearrangement joins TRBV30 to TRBJ1-1, with unresolved D. Trimming shortened V by 7 bases and J by 5 bases, and 8 bases separated the two germline ends. This CDR3 region has 10 residues. Germline V CDR1 and CDR2: GTSNPN, SVGIG (reference sequence). CDR3 bases: TGTGCCTCTGATTATACTGAAGCTTTCTTT. Translated: CASDYTEAFF.